This TCR beta chain was observed in a study of blood T cell repertoires in COVID-19. The wider study: Samples came from the United States, Italy and Spain, spanning acute and convalescent COVID-19. T cells, B-cell-depleted T cells, or PBMCs supplied cDNA or gDNA.

Study processing details: Amplification of reference gene primers provided the estimated nucleated cell counts. The assay was immunoSEQ multiplex PCR, and TCRdb's table has in-frame clones only and misses some. V and J calls plus clone size are reproduced from that table; the DNA served to infer D and trimming. The profile covers some 130,000 clones, with around 78% appearing a single time and less than 14% taken by the ten largest. The receptor was derived from a human donor in a cohort sampled during active COVID-19. The sequencing input was peripheral blood.

In DNA, the CDR3 is TGTGCCAGCAGCTTATCGAGCGGGGGAGGCACAGATACGCAGTATTTT. Translating gives CASSLSSGGGTDTQYF. The rearrangement uses TRBV7-9 and TRBJ2-3, with 8 bases that match TRBD2. This CDR3 region has 16 residues. V was clipped by 2 bases and J by 1 base; unmatched bases: 5. Per germline, CDR1 SEHNR and CDR2 FQNEAQ (reference sequence). The whole variable domain, filled in from reference TRBV7-9 and TRBJ2-3, reads DTGVSQNPRHKITKRGQNVTFRCDPISEHNRLYWYRQTLGQGPEFLTYFQNEAQLEKSRLLSDRFSAERPKGSFSTLEIQRTEQGDSAMYLCASSLSSGGGTDTQYFGPGTRLTVL.